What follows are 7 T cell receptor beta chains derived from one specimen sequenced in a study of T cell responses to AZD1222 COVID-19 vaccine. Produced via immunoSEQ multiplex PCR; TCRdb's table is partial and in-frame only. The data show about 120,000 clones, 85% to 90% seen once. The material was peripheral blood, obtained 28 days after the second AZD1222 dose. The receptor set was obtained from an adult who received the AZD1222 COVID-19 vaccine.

CDR3 sequence (DNA): TGTGCCAGCAGACAGGGGCATTACAATGAGCAGTTCTTC. This encodes CASRQGHYNEQFF. V is TRBV12-3 or TRBV12-4 and J is TRBJ2-1; 7 bases map to TRBD1. Trimming removed 6 bases from V and 4 bases from J; junction bases left unmatched: 3. The CDR3 spans 13 residues.

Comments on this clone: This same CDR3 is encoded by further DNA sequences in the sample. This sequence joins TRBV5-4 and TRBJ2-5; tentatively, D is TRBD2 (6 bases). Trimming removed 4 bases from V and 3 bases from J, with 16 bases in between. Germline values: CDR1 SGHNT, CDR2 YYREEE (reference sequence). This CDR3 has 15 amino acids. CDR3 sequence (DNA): TGTGCCAGCAGCATTGAGGCGGGGCCAAAAGAGACCCAGTACTTC. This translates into CASSIEAGPKETQYF.

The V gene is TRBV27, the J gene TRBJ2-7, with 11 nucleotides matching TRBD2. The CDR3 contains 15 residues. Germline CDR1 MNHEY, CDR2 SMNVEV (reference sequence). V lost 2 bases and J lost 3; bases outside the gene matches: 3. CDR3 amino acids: CASSLVGTSGYEQYF. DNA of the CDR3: TGTGCCAGCAGTTTAGTAGGGACTAGCGGCTACGAGCAGTACTTC.

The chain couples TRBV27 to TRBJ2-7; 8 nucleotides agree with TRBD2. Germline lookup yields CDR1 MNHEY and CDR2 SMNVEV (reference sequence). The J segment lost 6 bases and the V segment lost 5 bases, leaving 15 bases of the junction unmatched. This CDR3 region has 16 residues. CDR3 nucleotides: TGTGCCAGCAGTCGGCGGATAGCGGGATCTCCTACCGAGCAGTACTTC. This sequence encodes CASSRRIAGSPTEQYF.

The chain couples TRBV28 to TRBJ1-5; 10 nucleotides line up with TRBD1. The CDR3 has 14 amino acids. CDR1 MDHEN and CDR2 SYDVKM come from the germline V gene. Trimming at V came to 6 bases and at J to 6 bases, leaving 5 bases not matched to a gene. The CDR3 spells CASRGQGRGQPQHF. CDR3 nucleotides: TGTGCCAGCAGGGGACAGGGGCGGGGTCAGCCCCAGCATTTT. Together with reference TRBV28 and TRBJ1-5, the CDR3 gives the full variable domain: DVKVTQSSRYLVKRTGEKVFLECVQDMDHENMFWYRQDPGLGLRLIYFSYDVKMKEKGDIPEGYSVSREKKERFSLILESASTNQTSMYLCASRGQGRGQPQHFGDGTRLSIL.

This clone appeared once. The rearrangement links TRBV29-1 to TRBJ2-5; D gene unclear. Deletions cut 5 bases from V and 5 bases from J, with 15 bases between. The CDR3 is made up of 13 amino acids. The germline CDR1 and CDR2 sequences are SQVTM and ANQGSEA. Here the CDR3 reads CSVRHPGQETQYF. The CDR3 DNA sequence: TGCAGCGTTCGACACCCGGGCCAGGAGACCCAGTACTTC.

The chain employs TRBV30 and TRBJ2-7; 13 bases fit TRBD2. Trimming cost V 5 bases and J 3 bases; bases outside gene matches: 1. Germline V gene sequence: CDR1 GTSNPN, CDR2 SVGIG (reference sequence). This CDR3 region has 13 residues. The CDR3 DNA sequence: TGTGCCTGGGGACTAGCGGGGGACTACGAGCAGTACTTC. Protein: CAWGLAGDYEQYF.